The clone carrying this TCR beta chain was detected a few times. This CDR3 contains 16 residues. Germline assignment: CDR1 ENHRY and CDR2 SYGVKD. The trim removed 6 bases at V and 0 bases at J, leaving 8 bases unmatched. TCRdb called the RT-PCR reads again in MiXCR, with one record for every CDR3 protein. The sample includes hundreds of thousands of distinct CDR3 sequences, roughly 15% of them seen just once. The data were taken from a study of patients and donors after allogeneic stem cell transplantation. The specimen was blood, either unsorted or a sorted T cell fraction (not recorded which). This sequence joins TRBV10-3 and TRBJ2-3; 8 nucleotides match TRBD1. This receptor was identified in a human donor who was either an allogeneic HSCT recipient or a stem cell or donor lymphocyte infusion donor (not recorded which). It is not recorded whose cells these are; they may come from a transplant donor. The DNA of the CDR3 is TGTGCCATCAGCCCCAGGGGGCAGTTTAGCACAGATACGCAGTATTTT. Translation: CAISPRGQFSTDTQYF.